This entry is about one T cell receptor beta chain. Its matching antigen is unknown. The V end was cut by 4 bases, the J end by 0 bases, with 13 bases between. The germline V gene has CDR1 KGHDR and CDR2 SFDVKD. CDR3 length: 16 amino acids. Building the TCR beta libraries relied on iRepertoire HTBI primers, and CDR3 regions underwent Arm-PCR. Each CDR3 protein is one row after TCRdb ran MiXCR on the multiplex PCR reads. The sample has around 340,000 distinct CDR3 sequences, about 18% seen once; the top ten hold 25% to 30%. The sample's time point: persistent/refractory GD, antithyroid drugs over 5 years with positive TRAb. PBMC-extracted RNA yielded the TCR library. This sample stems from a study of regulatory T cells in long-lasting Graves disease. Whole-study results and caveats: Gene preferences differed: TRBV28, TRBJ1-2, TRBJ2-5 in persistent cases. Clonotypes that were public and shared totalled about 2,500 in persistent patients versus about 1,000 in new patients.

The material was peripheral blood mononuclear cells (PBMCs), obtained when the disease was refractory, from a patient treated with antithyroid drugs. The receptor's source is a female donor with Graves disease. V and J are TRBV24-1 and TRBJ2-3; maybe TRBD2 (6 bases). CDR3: CATSDPAGTSTDTQYF. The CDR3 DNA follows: TGTGCCACCAGTGACCCGGCGGGAACTAGCACAGATACGCAGTATTTT.